The 18 T cell receptor beta chains reported below all come from one sample, sequenced in a study of cytomegalovirus exposure and HLA in healthy donors. It was with 60 Vbeta and 13 Jbeta primers that the PCR ran. Repertoires were generated with immunoSEQ multiplex PCR, while TCRdb's copy carries only in-frame clones and drops some. Here the sample spans 150,000 to 200,000 clones, over 60% being singletons. Material: PBMCs. These receptors were taken from a woman aged 40 to 50 in good health and CMV-seronegative.

The chain links TRBV6-4 to TRBJ1-6; 9 nucleotides match TRBD1. The CDR3 loop spans 17 amino acids. Germline V CDR1 and CDR2: MRHNA, SNTAGT. V was pared by 6 bases and J by 11 bases, with 17 bases of the junction left unmatched. The CDR3 sequence is CASSRSASGTGPTPLHF. The CDR3 DNA sequence: TGTGCCAGCAGCCGGTCCGCCTCCGGGACAGGGCCCACACCCCTCCACTTT.

This rearrangement joins TRBV7-9 to TRBJ2-7, with 7 bases matching TRBD1. CDR3 size: 14 residues. CDR1 SEHNR and CDR2 FQNEAQ come from the germline V gene (reference sequence). Unmatched junction bases numbered 11, after V lost 8 bases and J lost 4 bases. The CDR3 spells CASDSSWDSYEQYF. Written as DNA, the CDR3 is TGTGCCAGCGACTCATCATGGGACAGTTACGAGCAGTACTTC.

The genes are TRBV9 and TRBJ2-7; D is possibly TRBD2 (6 bases). The CDR3 is made up of 15 amino acids. Trimming stripped 3 bases from V and 2 bases from J, with 15 bases between. Germline CDR1 is SGDLS and CDR2 is YYNGEE. CDR3 residues: CASSERGGVAYEQYF. CDR3 DNA: TGTGCCAGCAGCGAACGGGGCGGGGTGGCCTACGAGCAGTACTTC. Full variable domain (remainder filled in from reference TRBV9 and TRBJ2-7): DSGVTQTPKHLITATGQRVTLRCSPRSGDLSVYWYQQSLDQGLQFLIQYYNGEERAKGNILERFSAQQFPDLHSELNLSSLELGDSALYFCASSERGGVAYEQYFGPGTRLTVT.

This clone appeared a single time. The J gene is TRBJ2-5, the V gene TRBV19, with 7 bases aligning to TRBD1. The CDR3 has 13 amino acids. After removal of 5 bases from V and 2 bases from J, the junction contained 2 bases not matched to a gene. Looked up from germline, CDR1 is LNHDA and CDR2 is SQIVND (reference sequence). The DNA for the CDR3 is TGTGCCAGTAGTCGACAGGGACAAGAGACCCAGTACTTC. Residues: CASSRQGQETQYF.

This chain uses TRBV7-8 with TRBJ2-7; D unresolved. Germline V lookup: CDR1 SGHVS, CDR2 FQNEAQ. This CDR3 spans 13 amino acids. The V and J ends lost 5 bases and 0 bases respectively, with 8 bases between them. This CDR3 is CASSPDTSYEQYF. CDR3 nucleotide sequence: TGTGCCAGCAGCCCAGACACCTCCTACGAGCAGTACTTC.

The chain combines TRBV18 with TRBJ1-2; TRBD1 matches 7 bases. The CDR3 is made up of 16 amino acids. The germline V gene encodes CDR1 KGHSH and CDR2 LQKENI. V dropped 2 bases and J dropped 2; count of bases not matched to a gene: 8. As DNA, the CDR3 is TGTGCCAGCTCACCAAATACAGGGGTCGTCAACTATGGCTACACCTTC. Its translation: CASSPNTGVVNYGYTF.

J is TRBJ1-6 and V is TRBV10-2; maybe TRBD1 (5 bases). This CDR3 has 16 residues. CDR1 is WSHSY and CDR2 is SAAADI in the germline V gene. The V end lost 2 bases, the J end lost 3 bases, and 11 bases lay between the germline ends. For the CDR3, the DNA is TGCGCCAGCAGTGAGGGGGGAGGGTACTATAATTCACCCCTCCACTTT. It encodes CASSEGGGYYNSPLHF.

This chain links TRBV5-4 with TRBJ2-3, with D unclear. Germline CDR1 and CDR2: SGHNT and YYREEE (reference sequence). CDR3 length: 12 residues. The germline V and J ends were trimmed by 2 bases and 6 bases, with 7 bases remaining between them. The CDR3 DNA follows: TGTGCCAGCAGCTTCGACATTGATACGCAGTATTTT. This encodes CASSFDIDTQYF.

The chain recombines TRBV5-1 with TRBJ1-2; tentative D call: TRBD1 (5 bases). Germline lookup yields CDR1 SGHRS and CDR2 YFSETQ. V shed 0 bases and J shed 6 bases, with 12 bases lying between them. CDR3 length: 14 residues. CDR3 loop: CASSLDQGSNGYTF. CDR3 in DNA: TGCGCCAGCAGCTTGGATCAGGGCTCAAATGGCTACACCTTC. Variable domain in full (rest from reference TRBV5-1 and TRBJ1-2): KAGVTQTPRYLIKTRGQQVTLSCSPISGHRSVSWYQQTPGQGLQFLFEYFSETQRNKGNFPGRFSGRQFSNSRSEMNVSTLELGDSALYLCASSLDQGSNGYTFGSGTRLTVV.

J is TRBJ2-4 and V is TRBV4-1, with 10 bases identical to TRBD1. J lost 4 bases, V lost 1 base, and 1 base had no gene match. Germline V gene data show CDR1 as MGHRA and CDR2 as YSYEKL. This CDR3 has 15 residues. Here the CDR3 reads CASSQGTGGKNIQYF. CDR3 DNA: TGCGCCAGCAGCCAAGGGACAGGGGGTAAAAACATTCAGTACTTC.

The gene calls are TRBV29-1 and TRBJ1-1; 7 bases are shared with TRBD1. Unmatched junction bases numbered 13, after V lost 7 bases and J lost 5 bases. The CDR3 is made up of 14 amino acids. Per germline, CDR1 SQVTM and CDR2 ANQGSEA. The CDR3, as DNA: TGCAGCGCCGCTCGACAGGGAGGAAAGACTGAAGCTTTCTTT. This sequence encodes CSAARQGGKTEAFF.

As to this clone: The CDR3 end shows no conserved phenylalanine or tryptophan, and so a read error is likely. The DNA is left out, because the CDR3 cannot be placed on it with certainty; the CDR3 is given as TCRdb lists it. The V and J genes are TRBV28 and TRBJ1-2. Per the germline V gene, CDR1 is MDHEN and CDR2 is SYDVKM. The CDR3 has 15 amino acids, counting both end residues. The CDR3 here is CASKEGGVLTSPIAL.

V is TRBV11-2 and J is TRBJ2-3; TRBD2 is a possible D gene (6 bases). Germline V gene lookup returns CDR1 SGHAT and CDR2 FQNNGV. The CDR3 length is 13 residues. Trimming stripped 5 bases from V and 4 bases from J, with 10 bases between. The CDR3 spells CASSPGTPDTQYF. In DNA, the CDR3 is TGTGCCAGCAGCCCCGGGACTCCAGATACGCAGTATTTT.

The chain combines TRBV2 with TRBJ1-5; D may be TRBD1 (5 bases). Trimming pared 2 bases from V and 7 bases from J, leaving 6 bases between. This CDR3 is built from 12 residues. Looked up from germline, CDR1 is SNHLY and CDR2 is FYNNEI. The CDR3 sequence is CASSEPGQPQHF. The CDR3 coding sequence is TGTGCCAGCAGTGAACCAGGGCAGCCCCAGCATTTT.

V is TRBV5-1 and J is TRBJ2-5; the match to TRBD2 covers 8 bases. This CDR3 has 14 residues. The germline V gene encodes CDR1 SGHRS and CDR2 YFSETQ. V dropped 4 bases and J dropped 1; count of bases not matched to a gene: 3. The CDR3 protein is CASSQGTSQETQYF. The CDR3 nucleotides read TGCGCCAGCAGCCAAGGGACTAGCCAAGAGACCCAGTACTTC.

This chain uses TRBV11-3 with TRBJ1-6, with D possibly being TRBD1 (6 bases). The CDR3 runs to 20 residues. The germline gives CDR1 SGHNT, CDR2 YENEEA. V was shortened by 2 bases and J by 0 bases, with 20 bases between the two germline ends. DNA for the CDR3: TGTGCCAGCAGCTTAATCCTGCCCAGGGACAATAGCTCCTATAATTCACCCCTCCACTTT. Translated, it gives CASSLILPRDNSSYNSPLHF.

This chain uses TRBV11-2 with TRBJ1-1; D gene uncertain. The CDR3 contains 15 residues. Germline CDR1 reads SGHAT; CDR2 reads FQNNGV. V gave up 4 bases and J gave up 1 base, with 13 bases separating them. CDR3 protein: CASSSSPQSNTEAFF. The CDR3 DNA reads as TGTGCCAGCAGCTCGAGTCCTCAATCGAACACTGAAGCTTTCTTT.

This clone has a handful of counts. The chain uses TRBV5-5 and TRBJ1-1; the match to TRBD1 covers 8 bases. The trim removed 0 bases at V and 4 bases at J, leaving 11 bases unmatched. The germline V gene encodes CDR1 SGHKS and CDR2 YYEKEE (reference sequence). The CDR3 has 17 amino acids. Here the CDR3 DNA reads TGTGCCAGCAGCTTGGTTTCAGGATCAGGGGGCATCACTGAAGCTTTCTTT. Protein sequence: CASSLVSGSGGITEAFF.